The entry that follows covers one T cell receptor (beta chain) sequence. The target antigen is unknown. Sequencing was performed with immunoSEQ multiplex PCR; in TCRdb, only in-frame clones are kept and a portion is missing. In the table there are 50,000 to 70,000 clones, roughly 85% of which are singletons. This specimen belongs to a study of OX40 agonist ivuxolimab in advanced cancers. About the study: Enrolled patients in dose escalation had cancers that were hepatocellular carcinoma, melanoma, renal cell or head and neck cancer. Two patients with cutaneous melanoma and one with hepatocellular carcinoma, three in total, showed partial responses. Study-level results: Normalized expansion of T-cell clones was also low for some nonresponders.

The study sampled blood at baseline, cycle 4 day 1, and cycle 7 day 1. Trimming took 5 bases from V and 7 from J; bases not matched to a gene: 9. The CDR3 consists of 15 residues. The germline gives CDR1 LNHDA, CDR2 SQIVND (reference sequence). This sequence was found in an adult with an advanced solid tumor such as melanoma, head and neck, liver or kidney cancer. The chain couples TRBV19 to TRBJ2-2; the match to TRBD2 covers 8 bases. This specimen was CD4+ or CD8+ T cells sorted from blood, taken in a trial of the OX40 agonist ivuxolimab. DNA for the CDR3: TGTGCCAGTAGTGTGGAGCGGGGGAAGAGCGGGGAGCTGTTTTTT. Protein sequence: CASSVERGKSGELFF. Full variable domain (remainder filled in from reference TRBV19 and TRBJ2-2): DGGITQSPKYLFRKEGQNVTLSCEQNLNHDAMYWYRQDPGQGLRLIYYSQIVNDFQKGDIAEGYSVSREKKESFPLTVTSAQKNPTAFYLCASSVERGKSGELFFGEGSRLTVL.